This T cell receptor beta chain appears in the sequencing data of a study of cytomegalovirus exposure and HLA in healthy donors. Primers for the PCR totalled 60 Vbeta and 13 Jbeta. The protocol was immunoSEQ multiplex PCR, while the TCRdb copy is restricted to in-frame clones and leaves out a portion. Of around 260,000 clones detected, under 90% appear once; the ten largest clones hold 0.3% to 0.35%. CDR1 SGHRS and CDR2 YFSETQ come from the germline V gene. The CDR3 is made up of 14 amino acids. V was trimmed by 0 bases and J by 6 bases, leaving 12 bases between them. V gene TRBV5-1 combines with J gene TRBJ1-1; the D is unclear. The clonotype was recovered from a girl aged 2 to 9 in good health and CMV-seronegative. The sequencing input was PBMCs. CDR3 region: CASSLAASQAEAFF. CDR3 sequence (DNA): TGCGCCAGCAGCTTGGCCGCCAGTCAGGCTGAAGCTTTCTTT.